This T cell receptor beta chain comes out of a study of monozygotic twins with inflammatory bowel disease. Study-wide findings and caveats: Differing T cell subtypes remained indistinguishable.

CDR1 is SEHNR and CDR2 is FQNEAQ in the germline V gene (reference sequence). CDR3 size: 13 residues. There were eight separate reactions per sample in which cDNA was made. TCRdb re-analyzed the 5' RACE reads; it lists each CDR3 protein once, without DNA. The listing contains 190,000 or so distinct CDR3 sequences. Regarding this clonotype: Its antigen remains unknown.

The gene calls are TRBV7-9 and TRBJ2-7; the D call from TCRdb, TRBD1, cannot be confirmed without DNA. The specimen sequenced was blood. The clonotype comes from a human donor with ulcerative colitis or Crohn's disease, or a healthy co-twin of an affected twin (not recorded which). The CDR3 spells CASSFLGQYEQYF.